Included here is one T cell receptor beta chain sequence, with context. Its antigen remains unidentified. The data stem from a study of a mutant IDH1 vaccine in newly diagnosed glioma. The CDR3 spans 13 residues. CDR1 and CDR2 from the germline V gene are SGHRS and YFSETQ. V was pared by 8 bases and J by 0 bases, with 10 bases between. Study results and limitations: Shifts in the top peripheral T cell clonotypes seemed unrelated to pseudoprogression.

Time point indicated: week 47, end of study. Vaccine doses each comprised 300 ug of mutant IDH1 20-mer peptide, with topical imiquimod. Profiling relied on immunoSEQ multiplex PCR, and the TCRdb table lists in-frame clones only, not all of them. The sample lists about 34,000 clones, around nine tenths occurring once. The sequences come from PBMCs, collected from a glioma patient whose treatment included an IDH1 peptide vaccine. This sequence joins TRBV5-1 and TRBJ2-3, with D maybe TRBD2 (7 bases). This TCR was sampled from a young woman with glioma. The CDR3 sequence is CASRGGSTDTQYF. The CDR3 DNA follows: TGCGCCAGTAGGGGGGGTAGCACAGATACGCAGTATTTT. Using reference TRBV5-1 and TRBJ2-3 for the parts outside the CDR3, the full variable domain is KAGVTQTPRYLIKTRGQQVTLSCSPISGHRSVSWYQQTPGQGLQFLFEYFSETQRNKGNFPGRFSGRQFSNSRSEMNVSTLELGDSALYLCASRGGSTDTQYFGPGTRLTVL.